The subject of this entry is one T cell receptor beta chain. There are 12 residues in the CDR3. The V gene lost 1 base and the J gene lost 10 bases, with 9 bases spanning the gap. Germline V CDR1 and CDR2: SGHDT, YYEEEE. This specimen comes from a study of OX40 agonist ivuxolimab in advanced cancers. TCRdb keeps only in-frame clones here, not all; method: immunoSEQ multiplex PCR. The profile covers 11,000 to 15,000 clones, with roughly 92% appearing a single time and 20% to 25% taken by the ten largest. This receptor was obtained from an adult with an advanced solid tumor such as melanoma, head and neck, liver or kidney cancer. This rearrangement joins TRBV5-6 to TRBJ2-1; unclear D gene. The source material was CD4+ or CD8+ T cells sorted from blood, sampled in a trial of the OX40 agonist ivuxolimab. In DNA form, the CDR3 reads TGTGCCAGCAGCTTGTTTTCCATAGAGCAGTTCTTC. The encoded protein is CASSLFSIEQFF.